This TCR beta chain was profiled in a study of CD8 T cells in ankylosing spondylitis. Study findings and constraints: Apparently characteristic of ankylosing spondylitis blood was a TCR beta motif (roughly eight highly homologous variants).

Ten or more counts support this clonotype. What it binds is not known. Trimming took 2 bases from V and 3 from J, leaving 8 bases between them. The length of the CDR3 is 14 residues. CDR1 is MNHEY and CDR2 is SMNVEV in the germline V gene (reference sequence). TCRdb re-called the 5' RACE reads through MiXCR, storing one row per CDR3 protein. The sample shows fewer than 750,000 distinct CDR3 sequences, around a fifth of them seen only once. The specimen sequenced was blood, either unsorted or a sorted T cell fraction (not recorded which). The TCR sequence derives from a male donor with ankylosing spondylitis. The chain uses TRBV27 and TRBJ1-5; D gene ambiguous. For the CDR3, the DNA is TGTGCCAGCAGTTTAAGCAGCTACAATCAGCCCCAGCATTTT. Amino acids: CASSLSSYNQPQHF.